The clone carrying this T cell receptor (beta chain) has a handful of counts. Its antigen is currently unknown. Germline assignment: CDR1 MGHDK and CDR2 SYGVNS. This CDR3 contains 14 residues. V was shortened by 7 bases and J by 2 bases, with 11 bases between the two germline ends. This entry comes from a study of identical twins. Study results and limitations: Within beta out-of-frame sequences, the excess sharing observed between twins was weaker.

TCRdb re-called the 5' RACE reads with MiXCR, one entry per CDR3 protein. The data hold approximately 190,000 distinct CDR3 sequences, with less than 20% observed a single time. The same data also went into a second study, on T cells expressing NK-cell markers. From that second work: Just one sequenced donor of eight was HCMV-seronegative, while seven were seropositive. Of CD8+ T cells, 1.0-7.0% belonged to dominant NKG2C+ clonotypes in five or six donors.

This sequence originates from a woman between 18 and 29 years old in good health. The rearrangement uses TRBV25-1 and TRBJ2-2; a possible D gene is TRBD1 (6 bases). Sequenced material: CD8+ T cells sorted from blood. The CDR3 DNA sequence: TGTGCCAGCACCTGGACAGAAAACACCGGGGAGCTGTTTTTT. Translating gives CASTWTENTGELFF.